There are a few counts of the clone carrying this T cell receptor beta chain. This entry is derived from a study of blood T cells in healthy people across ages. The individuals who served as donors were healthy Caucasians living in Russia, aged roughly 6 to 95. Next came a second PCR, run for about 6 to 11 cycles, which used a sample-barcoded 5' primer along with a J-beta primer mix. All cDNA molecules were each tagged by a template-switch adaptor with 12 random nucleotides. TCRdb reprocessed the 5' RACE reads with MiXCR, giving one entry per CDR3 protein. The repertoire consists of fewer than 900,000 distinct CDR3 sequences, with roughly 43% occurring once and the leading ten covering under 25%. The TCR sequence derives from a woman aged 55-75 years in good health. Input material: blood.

The CDR3 DNA follows: TGCGCCAGCAGCCAAGATCTCTACGATATAGGACAGAAACTAGCCAAAAACATTCAGTACTTC. This gives the protein CASSQDLYDIGQKLAKNIQYF. The rearrangement links TRBV4-1 to TRBJ2-4; perhaps TRBD1 as D (6 bases). The length of the CDR3 is 21 residues. The germline V gene encodes CDR1 MGHRA and CDR2 YSYEKL. The V and J ends lost 0 bases and 0 bases respectively, with 24 bases between them.